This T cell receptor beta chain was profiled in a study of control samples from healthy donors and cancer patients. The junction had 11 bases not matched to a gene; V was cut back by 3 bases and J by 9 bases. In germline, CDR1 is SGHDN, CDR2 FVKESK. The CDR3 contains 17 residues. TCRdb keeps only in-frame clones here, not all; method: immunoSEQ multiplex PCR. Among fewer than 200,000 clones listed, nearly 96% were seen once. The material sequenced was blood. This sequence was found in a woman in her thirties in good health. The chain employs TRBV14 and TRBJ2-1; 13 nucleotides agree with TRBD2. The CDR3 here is CASSQRGGTSGISEQFF. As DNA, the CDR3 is TGTGCCAGCAGCCAGAGGGGCGGGACTAGCGGGATCTCTGAGCAGTTCTTC.